Listed below are T cell receptor beta chains from one sample, sequenced in a study of shared clonotypes between healthy human individuals. Assay: immunoSEQ multiplex PCR; the TCRdb copy retains only in-frame clones and omits some. The sample has some 1.5 million clones, 98% seen once. Input material: naive CD4+ T cells sorted from blood. The receptors shown here come from a man aged 30 to 45 in good health. The CDR3 runs from the conserved cysteine through the conserved F or W. The D gene is left open where the match is weak. The size of a clone is reported for some rows only, either as once, few or many, or as a class for expanded clones.

-,TRBD2,TRBV28,TRBJ2-3,CASSSLASGTSTDTQYF,TGTGCCAGCAGTTCCCTAGCTAGCGGGACTAGCACAGATACGCAGTATTTT
-,TRBD1,TRBV7-9,TRBJ1-2,CASSSQGKLDGYTF,TGTGCCAGCAGCTCACAGGGGAAGTTGGATGGCTACACCTTC
-,-,TRBV5-4,TRBJ2-5,CASSLVPQETQYF,TGTGCCAGCAGCTTGGTCCCACAAGAGACCCAGTACTTC
-,TRBD1,TRBV5-5,TRBJ2-5,CASSWDREETQYF,TGTGCCAGCAGCTGGGACAGGGAAGAGACCCAGTACTTC
once,-,TRBV5-8,TRBJ1-2,CASSYTTVLYGYTF,TGTGCCAGCAGCTATACGACAGTCTTATATGGCTACACCTTC
-,-,TRBV5-5,TRBJ2-1,CASSLVGFDEQFF,TGTGCCAGCAGCTTGGTTGGGTTCGATGAGCAGTTCTTC
-,TRBD1,TRBV5-1,TRBJ2-7,CASSAGTGGDEQYF,TGCGCCAGCAGCGCCGGGACAGGGGGCGACGAGCAGTACTTC
-,-,TRBV2,TRBJ2-2,CASSGISGYTGELFF,TGTGCCAGCAGTGGTATTAGCGGATACACCGGGGAGCTGTTTTTT
once,-,TRBV11-2,TRBJ2-3,CASSLEDADTQYF,TGTGCCAGCAGCCTAGAGGATGCAGATACGCAGTATTTT
-,TRBD1,TRBV2,TRBJ1-1,CASKRDSTNTEAFF,TGTGCCAGCAAAAGGGACAGTACGAACACTGAAGCTTTCTTT
-,-,TRBV10-3,TRBJ1-1,CAIDEGGRAFF,TGTGCCATCGATGAGGGGGGGCGGGCTTTCTTT
-,TRBD2,TRBV7-9,TRBJ2-3,CASSGPGLAGTDTQYF,TGTGCCAGCAGCGGACCGGGACTAGCGGGTACAGATACGCAGTATTTT
-,TRBD1,TRBV2,TRBJ2-4,CASSEAVRTGGRNIQYF,TGTGCCAGCAGTGAAGCTGTACGGACAGGGGGTCGAAACATTCAGTACTTC
-,TRBD2,TRBV10-3,TRBJ2-1,CAIKAIGGRGFGLAPYNEQFF,TGTGCCATCAAAGCGATCGGCGGCAGGGGCTTTGGACTAGCGCCCTACAATGAGCAGTTCTTC
-,-,TRBV6-1,TRBJ2-5,CASREKETQYF,TGTGCCAGCAGAGAAAAAGAGACCCAGTACTTC
-,TRBD1,TRBV5-1,TRBJ2-7,CASSWGRQGVYEQYF,TGCGCCAGCAGCTGGGGAAGGCAGGGGGTCTACGAGCAGTACTTC
-,-,TRBV29-1,TRBJ1-4,CSVEDLREFNEKLFF,TGCAGCGTTGAAGACCTCCGGGAGTTTAATGAAAAACTGTTTTTT
-,-,TRBV18,TRBJ2-1,CASSPKAGGEQFF,TGTGCCAGCTCACCAAAGGCGGGCGGCGAGCAGTTCTTC
-,-,TRBV28,TRBJ2-1,CASSFVLGGQFF,TGTGCCAGCAGTTTCGTGTTGGGAGGGCAGTTCTTC
-,-,TRBV9,TRBJ2-1,CASSGLGESSYNEQFF,TGTGCCAGCAGCGGCCTTGGGGAAAGCTCCTACAATGAGCAGTTCTTC
-,TRBD1,TRBV7-9,TRBJ2-1,CASSLGTGGDYNEQFF,TGTGCCAGCAGCTTAGGGACAGGGGGCGACTACAATGAGCAGTTCTTC
few,-,TRBV19,TRBJ1-5,CASSIDRGNQPQHF,TGTGCCAGTAGTATAGATAGGGGCAATCAGCCCCAGCATTTT
-,-,TRBV7-6,TRBJ1-5,CASSLWSGNPGNQPQHF,TGTGCCAGCAGCTTATGGTCAGGAAATCCAGGCAATCAGCCCCAGCATTTT
-,TRBD1,TRBV6-5,TRBJ1-5,CASSSDRASNQPQHF,TGTGCCAGCAGTTCCGACAGGGCTAGCAATCAGCCCCAGCATTTT
-,-,TRBV28,TRBJ2-7,CASRRDWRYEQYF,TGTGCCAGCCGCCGGGACTGGCGCTACGAGCAGTACTTC
-,-,TRBV5-8,TRBJ2-3,CARMFEGPVVDTQYF,TGTGCCAGAATGTTCGAGGGGCCAGTTGTAGATACGCAGTATTTT
-,TRBD2,TRBV6-5,TRBJ2-5,CASRYTGGAKETQYF,TGTGCCAGCAGGTATACGGGAGGAGCTAAGGAGACCCAGTACTTC
-,-,TRBV14,TRBJ1-3,CASSQDVTYGRKGTIYF,TGTGCCAGCAGCCAAGATGTTACATACGGACGTAAGGGCACCATATATTTT
-,-,TRBV18,TRBJ1-1,CASSPYEGNTEAFF,TGTGCCAGCTCACCCTACGAGGGCAACACTGAAGCTTTCTTT
-,TRBD1,TRBV5-1,TRBJ2-5,CASSFADRAQETQYF,TGCGCCAGCAGCTTTGCCGACAGGGCCCAAGAGACCCAGTACTTC
-,-,TRBV5-1,TRBJ2-7,CASSLAPTPYDSYEQYF,TGCGCCAGCAGCTTGGCCCCCACCCCGTACGACTCCTACGAGCAGTACTTC
-,TRBD1,TRBV28,TRBJ1-2,CASSDGGQKTYGYTF,TGTGCCAGCAGTGATGGGGGACAGAAAACCTATGGCTACACCTTC